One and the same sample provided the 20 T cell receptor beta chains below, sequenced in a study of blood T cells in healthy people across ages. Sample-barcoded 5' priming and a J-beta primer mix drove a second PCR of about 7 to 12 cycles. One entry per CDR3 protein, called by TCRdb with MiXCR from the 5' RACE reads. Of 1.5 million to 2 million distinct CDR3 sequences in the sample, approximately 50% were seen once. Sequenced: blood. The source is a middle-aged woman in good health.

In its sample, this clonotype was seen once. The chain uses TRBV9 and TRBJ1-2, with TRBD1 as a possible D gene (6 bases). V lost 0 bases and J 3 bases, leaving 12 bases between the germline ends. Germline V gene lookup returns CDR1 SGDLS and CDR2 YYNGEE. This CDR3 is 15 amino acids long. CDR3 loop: CASSVVPGADYGYTF. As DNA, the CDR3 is TGTGCCAGCAGCGTAGTGCCGGGGGCGGACTATGGCTACACCTTC.

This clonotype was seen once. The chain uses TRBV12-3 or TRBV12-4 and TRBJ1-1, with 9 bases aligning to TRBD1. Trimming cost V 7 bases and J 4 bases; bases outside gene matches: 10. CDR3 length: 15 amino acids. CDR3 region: CASIRTGVAGTEAFF. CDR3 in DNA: TGTGCCAGCATCAGGACAGGGGTTGCAGGCACTGAAGCTTTCTTT.

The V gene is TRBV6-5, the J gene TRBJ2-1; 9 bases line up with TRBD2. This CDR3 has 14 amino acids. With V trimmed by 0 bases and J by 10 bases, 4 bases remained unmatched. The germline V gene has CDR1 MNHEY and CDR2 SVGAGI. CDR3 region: CASSYSQLAGEQFF. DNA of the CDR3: TGTGCCAGCAGTTACTCACAACTAGCGGGCGAGCAGTTCTTC.

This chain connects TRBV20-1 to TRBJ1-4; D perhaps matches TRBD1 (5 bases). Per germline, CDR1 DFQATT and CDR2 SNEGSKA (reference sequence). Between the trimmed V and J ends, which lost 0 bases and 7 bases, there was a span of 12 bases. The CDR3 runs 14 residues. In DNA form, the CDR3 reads TGCAGTGCTAGAGATCGAGAGGGACTTGAAAAACTGTTTTTT. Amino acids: CSARDREGLEKLFF.

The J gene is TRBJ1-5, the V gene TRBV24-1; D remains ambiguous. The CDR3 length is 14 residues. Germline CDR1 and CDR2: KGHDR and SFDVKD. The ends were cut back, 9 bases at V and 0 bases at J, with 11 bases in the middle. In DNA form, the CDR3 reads TGTGCCACCGGTAGCGTTAATAGCAATCAGCCCCAGCATTTT. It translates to CATGSVNSNQPQHF.

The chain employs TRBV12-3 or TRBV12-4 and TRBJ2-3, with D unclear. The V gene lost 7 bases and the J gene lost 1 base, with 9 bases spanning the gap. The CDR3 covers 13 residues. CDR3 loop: CASTRRGTDTQYF. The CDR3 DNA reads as TGTGCCAGCACCCGTAGAGGCACAGATACGCAGTATTTT.

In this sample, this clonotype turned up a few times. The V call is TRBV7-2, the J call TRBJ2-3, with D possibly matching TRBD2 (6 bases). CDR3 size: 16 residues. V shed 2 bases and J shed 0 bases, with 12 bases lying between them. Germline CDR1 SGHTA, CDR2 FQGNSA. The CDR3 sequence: CASSLYLGGSTDTQYF. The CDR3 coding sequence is TGTGCCAGCAGCTTATACCTCGGGGGAAGCACAGATACGCAGTATTTT.

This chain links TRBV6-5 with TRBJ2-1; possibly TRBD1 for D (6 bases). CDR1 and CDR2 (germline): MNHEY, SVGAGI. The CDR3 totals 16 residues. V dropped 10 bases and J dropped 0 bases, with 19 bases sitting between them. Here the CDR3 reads CATKSPGHISYNEQFF. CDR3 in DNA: TGTGCCACTAAAAGCCCGGGACACATCTCCTACAATGAGCAGTTCTTC.

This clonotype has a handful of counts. CDR3 region: CASSQGLRQDTQYF. In DNA, the CDR3 is TGTGCCAGCAGCCAAGGGTTAAGGCAGGATACGCAGTATTTT. This rearrangement joins TRBV14 to TRBJ2-3; no clear D. This CDR3 contains 14 residues. V lost 1 base and J lost 6, with 11 bases in between. Per germline, CDR1 SGHDN and CDR2 FVKESK. The complete variable domain, with remaining parts taken from reference TRBV14 and TRBJ2-3, reads EAGVTQFPSHSVIEKGQTVTLRCDPISGHDNLYWYRRVMGKEIKFLLHFVKESKQDESGMPNNRFLAERTGGTYSTLKVQPAELEDSGVYFCASSQGLRQDTQYFGPGTRLTVL.

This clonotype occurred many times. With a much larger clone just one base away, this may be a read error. Written as DNA, the CDR3 is TGTGCCAGCAGTGGTCAGCGAACCTACAATGAGCAGTACTTC. Its protein product is CASSGQRTYNEQYF. This chain joins TRBV2 and TRBJ2-1; D remains ambiguous. The J call is uncertain, as TRBJ2-7 better fits the DNA end. This CDR3 is 14 amino acids long. Germline V gives CDR1 SNHLY, CDR2 FYNNEI.

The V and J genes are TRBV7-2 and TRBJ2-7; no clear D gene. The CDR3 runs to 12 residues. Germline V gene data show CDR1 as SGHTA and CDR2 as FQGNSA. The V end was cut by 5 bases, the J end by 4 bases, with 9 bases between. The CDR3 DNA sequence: TGTGCCAGCAGCCCGGACCAGTACGAGCAGTACTTC. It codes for CASSPDQYEQYF.

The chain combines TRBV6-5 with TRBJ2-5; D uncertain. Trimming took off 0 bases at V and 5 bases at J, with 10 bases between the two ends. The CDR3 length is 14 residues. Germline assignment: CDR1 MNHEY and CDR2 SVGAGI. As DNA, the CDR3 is TGTGCCAGCAGTTACTCCGACGGCGTGGAGACCCAGTACTTC. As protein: CASSYSDGVETQYF.

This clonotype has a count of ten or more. Here the CDR3 DNA reads TGCAGCGGAGGTGGACAGGGCCCCCACGAGCAGTACTTC. This translates into CSGGGQGPHEQYF. V gene TRBV29-1 combines with J gene TRBJ2-7; 8 positions agree with TRBD1. The CDR3 has 13 amino acids. V dropped 7 bases and J dropped 5; count of bases not matched to a gene: 10. The germline V gene has CDR1 SQVTM and CDR2 ANQGSEA.

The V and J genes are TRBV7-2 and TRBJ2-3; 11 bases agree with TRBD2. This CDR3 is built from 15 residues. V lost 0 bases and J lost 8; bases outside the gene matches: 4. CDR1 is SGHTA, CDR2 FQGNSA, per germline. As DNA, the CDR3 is TGTGCCAGCAGCTTAGCCCTAGCGGGGGGAGGTACGCAGTATTTT. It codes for CASSLALAGGGTQYF.

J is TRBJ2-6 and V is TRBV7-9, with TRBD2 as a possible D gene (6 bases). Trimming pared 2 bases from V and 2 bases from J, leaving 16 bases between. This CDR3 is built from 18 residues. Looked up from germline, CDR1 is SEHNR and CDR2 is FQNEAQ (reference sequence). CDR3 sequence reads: CASSLIWRGQAGANVLTF. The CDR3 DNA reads TGTGCCAGCAGCTTAATATGGAGGGGCCAGGCTGGGGCCAACGTCCTGACTTTC.

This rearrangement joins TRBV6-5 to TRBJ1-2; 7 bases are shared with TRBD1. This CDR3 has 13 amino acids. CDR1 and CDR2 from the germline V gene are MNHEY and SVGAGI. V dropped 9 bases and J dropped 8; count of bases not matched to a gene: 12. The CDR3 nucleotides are TGTGCCAGTACACAGGGGTTGGGGAGAGGCTACACCTTC. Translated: CASTQGLGRGYTF.

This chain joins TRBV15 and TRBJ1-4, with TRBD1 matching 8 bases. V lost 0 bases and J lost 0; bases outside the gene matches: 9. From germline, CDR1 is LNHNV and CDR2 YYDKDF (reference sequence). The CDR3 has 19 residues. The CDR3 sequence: CATSRDLSGTGATNEKLFF. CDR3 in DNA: TGTGCCACCAGCAGAGATCTGTCCGGGACAGGTGCAACTAATGAAAAACTGTTTTTT.

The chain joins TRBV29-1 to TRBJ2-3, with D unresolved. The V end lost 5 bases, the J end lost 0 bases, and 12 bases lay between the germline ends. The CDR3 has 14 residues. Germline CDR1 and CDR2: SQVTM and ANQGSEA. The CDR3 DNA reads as TGCAGCGTTTCCCTAACCCCTAGCACAGATACGCAGTATTTT. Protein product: CSVSLTPSTDTQYF.

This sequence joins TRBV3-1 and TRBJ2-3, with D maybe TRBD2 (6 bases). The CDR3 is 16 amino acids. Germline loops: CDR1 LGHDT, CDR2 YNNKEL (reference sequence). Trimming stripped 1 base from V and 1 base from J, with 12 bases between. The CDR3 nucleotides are TGTGCCAGCAGCCAAGCGGCCAAGCGGGGCACAGATACGCAGTATTTT. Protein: CASSQAAKRGTDTQYF.

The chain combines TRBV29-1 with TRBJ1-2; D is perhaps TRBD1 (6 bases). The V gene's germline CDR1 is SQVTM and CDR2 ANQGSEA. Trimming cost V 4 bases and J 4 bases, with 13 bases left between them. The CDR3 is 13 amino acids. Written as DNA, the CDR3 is TGCAGCGTTGGGGCAGGGGCAGGCTATGGCTACACCTTC. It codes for CSVGAGAGYGYTF.